Below are 15 T cell receptor beta chains sequenced from a single sample in a study of T-cell memory formation after mild COVID-19. TCRdb passed the 5' RACE reads through MiXCR, listing each CDR3 protein once. The sample consists of fewer than 300,000 distinct CDR3 sequences, about a sixth of them appearing once. Sample: PBMCs or a T cell subset sorted from them (not recorded which). These receptors originate from a man between 18 and 35 years old who had mild COVID-19 (a few samples of this study predate the infection). Cell type and time point are not known.

This clonotype was seen a few times. J is TRBJ1-1 and V is TRBV6-1, with D uncertain. This CDR3 comprises 14 residues. The germline CDR1 and CDR2 sequences are MNHNS and SASEGT. The ends were cut back, 4 bases at V and 2 bases at J, with 11 bases in the middle. CDR3 nucleotides: TGTGCCAGCAGTGTGGACCCAGGTAACACTGAAGCTTTCTTT. Amino acids: CASSVDPGNTEAFF.

A few counts support this clonotype. The chain joins TRBV7-9 to TRBJ2-5, with 7 bases fitting TRBD1. Looked up from germline, CDR1 is SEHNR and CDR2 is FQNEAQ (reference sequence). The CDR3 spans 14 residues. With V trimmed by 5 bases and J by 0 bases, 3 bases remained unmatched. CDR3 residues: CASSAQGYQETQYF. CDR3 nucleotides: TGTGCCAGCAGCGCACAGGGGTACCAAGAGACCCAGTACTTC.

Many counts were recorded for this clonotype. The chain carries TRBV7-3 and TRBJ2-1; a weak D match, TRBD2 (5 bases). CDR1 SGHTA and CDR2 FQGTGA come from the germline V gene. V gave up 5 bases and J gave up 7 bases, with 12 bases separating them. CDR3 size: 13 residues. In DNA form, the CDR3 reads TGTGCCAGCAGCCTCACTCGGGGAAATGAGCAGTTCTTC. Translating gives CASSLTRGNEQFF. The full variable domain, completed using reference TRBV7-3 and TRBJ2-1, is GAGVSQTPSNKVTEKGKYVELRCDPISGHTALYWYRQSLGQGPEFLIYFQGTGAADDSGLPNDRFFAVRPEGSVSTLKIQRTERGDSAVYLCASSLTRGNEQFFGPGTRLTVL.

This clonotype appeared a few times. J is TRBJ2-1 and V is TRBV18; D not resolved. Germline values: CDR1 KGHSH, CDR2 LQKENI. The CDR3 is 12 residues long. V was cut by 2 bases and J by 8 bases, with 7 bases left in between. The CDR3 loop reads CASSPGWDEQFF. The CDR3 nucleotides are TGTGCCAGCTCACCAGGTTGGGATGAGCAGTTCTTC.

Only a few counts were recorded for this clonotype. The V and J genes are TRBV6-5 and TRBJ2-3; TRBD2 matches at 8 bases. Germline V gene lookup returns CDR1 MNHEY and CDR2 SVGAGI. This CDR3 comprises 17 residues. The V and J ends lost 3 bases and 1 base, in that order; junction bases with no gene match: 9. CDR3 DNA: TGTGCCAGCAGTTATCGGAGGCGGCGGGGGGGCACAGATACGCAGTATTTT. Translated: CASSYRRRRGGTDTQYF.

This clonotype was seen ten or more times. The chain combines TRBV4-2 with TRBJ1-3; unclear D gene. The CDR3 is 15 amino acids. The ends were cut back, 1 base at V and 0 bases at J, with 7 bases in the middle. CDR1 is LGHNA, CDR2 YNFKEQ, per germline. CDR3 sequence: CASSQGVSSGNTIYF. The CDR3 nucleotides are TGTGCCAGCAGCCAAGGCGTGAGCTCTGGAAACACCATATATTTT.

This clonotype has at least ten counts. V usage is TRBV6-5 and J usage is TRBJ1-1; D not certain. The CDR3 runs to 13 residues. Looked up from germline, CDR1 is MNHEY and CDR2 is SVGAGI. Trimming removed 1 base from V and 4 bases from J, with 7 bases in between. The CDR3 DNA sequence: TGTGCCAGCAGTTACTACCCCCGCACTGAAGCTTTCTTT. Translation gives CASSYYPRTEAFF.

This clonotype was detected a few times. This chain uses TRBV7-2 with TRBJ1-2; D is ambiguous. With 1 base removed from V and 7 bases from J, the gap between germline ends came to 16 bases. This CDR3 has 15 residues. The germline V gene encodes CDR1 SGHTA and CDR2 FQGNSA. The CDR3 coding sequence is TGTGCCAGCAGCTTAGAAGGCCCGTGGGAGGCTGGCTACACCTTC. Protein: CASSLEGPWEAGYTF. Based on the CDR3 plus reference TRBV7-2 and TRBJ1-2, the full variable domain is GAGVSQSPSNKVTEKGKDVELRCDPISGHTALYWYRQSLGQGLEFLIYFQGNSAPDKSGLPSDRFSAERTGGSVSTLTIQRTQQEDSAVYLCASSLEGPWEAGYTFGSGTRLTVV.

This clonotype was counted between two and nine times. CDR3 in amino acids: CASSTRRAGNTIYF. The DNA of the CDR3 is TGTGCCAGCAGCACCCGAAGGGCTGGAAACACCATATATTTT. This chain connects TRBV7-2 to TRBJ1-3, with D hard to call. Germline loops: CDR1 SGHTA, CDR2 FQGNSA. This CDR3 comprises 14 residues. The germline V and J ends were trimmed by 5 bases and 2 bases, with 10 bases remaining between them.

The chain uses TRBV4-2 and TRBJ1-4, with D maybe TRBD1 (6 bases). Germline-derived CDR1 and CDR2 are LGHNA and YNFKEQ. V dropped 4 bases and J dropped 2 bases, with 14 bases sitting between them. The CDR3 loop spans 16 amino acids. DNA for the CDR3: TGTGCCAGCAGCCCACGAGGGGGGCGGACTAATGAAAAACTGTTTTTT. This translates into CASSPRGGRTNEKLFF.

This clonotype was counted only a few times. This chain links TRBV20-1 with TRBJ2-7, with TRBD2 matching 7 bases. V trimming: 2 bases; J trimming: 3 bases; junction bases outside the gene matches: 7. CDR3 size: 14 residues. The V gene's germline CDR1 is DFQATT and CDR2 SNEGSKA (reference sequence). The DNA for the CDR3 is TGCAGTGCTAGAATGGCGGAGCGGGACTACGAGCAGTACGTC. It encodes CSARMAERDYEQYV.

The rearrangement links TRBV27 to TRBJ2-7; the D is unclear. The CDR3 is made up of 14 amino acids. The germline V gene encodes CDR1 MNHEY and CDR2 SMNVEV (reference sequence). Between the trimmed V and J ends, which lost 2 bases and 0 bases, there was a span of 8 bases. The CDR3 loop is CASSLTGSSYEQYV. The CDR3 DNA follows: TGTGCCAGCAGTTTAACCGGCAGCTCCTACGAGCAGTACGTC.

This clonotype came up many times. The chain uses TRBV29-1 and TRBJ2-1, with D perhaps matching TRBD1 or TRBD2 (5 bases each). The CDR3 extends over 14 amino acids. Germline assignment: CDR1 SQVTM and CDR2 ANQGSEA. The V end lost 7 bases, the J end lost 1 base, and 14 bases lay between the germline ends. In DNA form, the CDR3 reads TGCAGCGGAACCGGGACCCCGTCCTACAATGAGCAGTTCTTC. It is translated as CSGTGTPSYNEQFF.

This clonotype was seen a few times. The chain joins TRBV29-1 to TRBJ1-1; D is unclear. Trimming shortened V by 3 bases and J by 8 bases, and 16 bases separated the two germline ends. Germline values: CDR1 SQVTM, CDR2 ANQGSEA. This CDR3 spans 13 amino acids. The CDR3 protein is CSVEVGRISEAFF. In nucleotides, the CDR3 is TGCAGCGTTGAGGTGGGAAGGATCTCGGAAGCTTTCTTT.

This clonotype appeared a few times. V usage is TRBV7-9 and J usage is TRBJ2-1; TRBD1 aligns across 9 bases. The CDR3 is made up of 16 amino acids. Germline-derived CDR1 and CDR2 are SEHNR and FQNEAQ (reference sequence). J was trimmed by 2 bases and V by 6 bases; bases with no gene match: 8. This CDR3 reads CASRESDRGTYNEQFF. The CDR3, as DNA: TGTGCCAGCAGGGAATCAGACAGGGGGACCTACAATGAGCAGTTCTTC. The whole variable domain, remainder taken from reference TRBV7-9 and TRBJ2-1, is DTGVSQNPRHKITKRGQNVTFRCDPISEHNRLYWYRQTLGQGPEFLTYFQNEAQLEKSRLLSDRFSAERPKGSFSTLEIQRTEQGDSAMYLCASRESDRGTYNEQFFGPGTRLTVL.